This entry lists 12 T cell receptor beta chains sequenced from one sample in a study of post-analysis software for immune sequencing data (dated by TCRdb to between 2014 and 2017). For these receptors, no antigen is known. Overall study outcomes, separate from this receptor: Several TRBV segments, including TRBV5-6, TRBV5-1 and TRBV20-1, were significantly more frequent in patients than controls.

The library was made by PCR. TCRdb shows the sequencer as Illumina HiSeq 2500. Unique molecular identifiers were incorporated into TCR beta cDNA libraries to reduce PCR and sequencing biases. The public reads were run again by TCRdb, first through fastp at Q25 and then through MiXCR, and only productive beta chains were kept. Each entry merges the rows of one CDR3 protein and shows their most common DNA and genes. This sample lists about 210,000 distinct CDR3 sequences; over 25% were detected once. Of the sample, roughly 3.4% falls within the top ten clones. What was sequenced was blood. Receptors originate from a girl aged 2-17 years with multiple sclerosis.

This clonotype showed up just a few times. The gene calls are TRBV15 and TRBJ1-5; TRBD1 aligns across 7 bases. The CDR3 covers 15 residues. After removal of 0 bases from V and 7 bases from J, the junction contained 6 bases not matched to a gene. Germline V gene sequence: CDR1 LNHNV, CDR2 YYDKDF (reference sequence). CDR3 protein: CATSRDRAGGQPQHF. Written as DNA, the CDR3 is TGTGCCACCAGCAGAGATAGGGCAGGGGGGCAGCCCCAGCATTTT.

This clonotype was observed at least ten times. The rearrangement links TRBV7-9 to TRBJ2-5; 8 bases map to TRBD1. Trimming removed 5 bases from V and 2 bases from J; junction bases left unmatched: 4. Germline V CDR1 and CDR2: SEHNR, FQNEAQ (reference sequence). The CDR3 has 14 residues. The CDR3, as DNA: TGTGCCAGCAGCCGCGACAGGGGTCAAGAGACCCAGTACTTC. It yields the protein CASSRDRGQETQYF.

This clonotype occurred a few times. This chain uses TRBV6-5 with TRBJ1-4; the D is unclear. The germline V and J ends were trimmed by 1 base and 5 bases, with 14 bases remaining between them. The germline gives CDR1 MNHEY, CDR2 SVGAGI. This CDR3 comprises 16 residues. The CDR3 DNA sequence: TGTGCCAGCAGTTACTATGAGACAACTACCAATGAAAAACTGTTTTTT. Translating it yields CASSYYETTTNEKLFF.

The CDR3 region is CANPPTGFGAFF. The CDR3, as DNA: TGTGCCAACCCACCGACAGGGTTTGGAGCTTTCTTT. The chain combines TRBV25-1 with TRBJ1-1, with 7 positions matching TRBD1. CDR1 is MGHDK, CDR2 SYGVNS, per germline. The CDR3 contains 12 residues. The J segment lost 10 bases and the V segment lost 10 bases, leaving 12 bases of the junction unmatched.

The rearrangement uses TRBV5-1 and TRBJ2-3, with 12 positions matching TRBD2. The V gene end was trimmed by 0 bases and the J gene end by 3 bases; junction bases not matched to a gene: 8. Germline CDR1 and CDR2: SGHRS and YFSETQ. There are 18 residues in the CDR3. The CDR3 DNA reads TGCGCCAGCAGCTTGGCCACACTAGCGGGGGGTAGGACAGATACGCAGTATTTT. As protein: CASSLATLAGGRTDTQYF. The entire variable domain, with the rest obtained from reference TRBV5-1 and TRBJ2-3, is as follows: KAGVTQTPRYLIKTRGQQVTLSCSPISGHRSVSWYQQTPGQGLQFLFEYFSETQRNKGNFPGRFSGRQFSNSRSEMNVSTLELGDSALYLCASSLATLAGGRTDTQYFGPGTRLTVL.

This clonotype was seen a few times. The CDR3 DNA is TGTGCCAGCAGCCTAGTTGCCACCGGGGAGCTGTTTTTT. As protein: CASSLVATGELFF. This sequence joins TRBV6-5 and TRBJ2-2; D is unresolved. The CDR3 runs to 13 residues. Trimming cost V 6 bases and J 4 bases, with 9 bases left between them. Germline V gives CDR1 MNHEY, CDR2 SVGAGI.

On this clonotype itself: This may come from a read error, since a much larger clone is one base off. The CDR3 ends on some other residue instead of the conserved phenylalanine or tryptophan, so this is likely a read error. The chain links TRBV29-1 to TRBJ2-7, with D perhaps assigned TRBD1 or TRBD2 (6 bases each). Germline V lookup: CDR1 SQVTM, CDR2 ANQGSEA. This CDR3 is 13 amino acids long. Trimming shortened V by 7 bases and J by 3 bases, and 16 bases separated the two germline ends. This CDR3 is CSAGGDKFYEQYL. The CDR3 DNA sequence: TGCAGCGCCGGCGGGGACAAGTTCTACGAGCAGTACTTA.

Of note for this clonotype: Given a much more abundant clone one base away, this may be a read error. The V gene is TRBV7-2, the J gene TRBJ2-3; 14 bases fit TRBD2. There are 16 residues in the CDR3. Unmatched junction bases numbered 9, after V lost 10 bases and J lost 3 bases. The germline gives CDR1 SGHTA, CDR2 FQGNSA. CDR3 in DNA: TGTGCCAACAGATGGACTAGCGGGAGGACGACAGATACGCAGTATTTT. Its protein is CANRWTSGRTTDTQYF. The full variable domain, its missing parts supplied by reference TRBV7-2 and TRBJ2-3, is GAGVSQSPSNKVTEKGKDVELRCDPISGHTALYWYRQSLGQGLEFLIYFQGNSAPDKSGLPSDRFSAERTGGSVSTLTIQRTQQEDSAVYLCANRWTSGRTTDTQYFGPGTRLTVL.

The chain is built from TRBV6-1 and TRBJ2-7; 14 bases line up with TRBD2. With V trimmed by 6 bases and J by 6 bases, 4 bases remained unmatched. The CDR3 loop spans 14 amino acids. Germline CDR1 MNHNS, CDR2 SASEGT. The CDR3 region is CASRGTSGSAEQYF. DNA of the CDR3: TGTGCCAGCAGAGGGACTAGCGGGAGTGCCGAGCAGTACTTC.

This clonotype was seen a few times. This chain uses TRBV11-2 with TRBJ2-5; 7 nucleotides agree with TRBD1. The CDR3 runs to 14 residues. V lost 5 bases, J lost 5 bases, and 8 bases stayed unmatched. CDR1 is SGHAT, CDR2 FQNNGV, per germline. The CDR3 sequence: CASSKTGLGETQYF. CDR3 DNA: TGTGCCAGCAGCAAGACAGGGTTAGGGGAGACCCAGTACTTC.

With respect to this clonotype: A much larger clone differs from this one at a single base, so this may be a read error. The gene calls are TRBV29-1 and TRBJ2-5; 7 bases align to TRBD2. V was clipped by 7 bases and J by 1 base; unmatched bases: 3. Germline CDR1 SQVTM, CDR2 ANQGSEA. The CDR3 is 12 residues long. CDR3 amino acids: CSAWTSQETQYF. The CDR3 region has the DNA TGCAGCGCCTGGACTAGCCAAGAGACCCAGTACTTC.

Concerning this clonotype: A much more abundant neighbour one base away suggests this may be a read error. This chain uses TRBV5-1 with TRBJ2-7; 7 nucleotides agree with TRBD2. Germline V lookup: CDR1 SGHRS, CDR2 YFSETQ. V lost 5 bases, J lost 4 bases, and 6 bases stayed unmatched. The CDR3 has 13 amino acids. CDR3 loop: CASRQGEGYEQYF. As DNA, the CDR3 is TGCGCCAGCAGGCAAGGGGAGGGTTACGAGCAGTACTTC.